One and the same sample provided the 30 T cell receptor beta chains below, sequenced in a study of T cell changes during pregnancy in multiple sclerosis. Measured with immunoSEQ multiplex PCR; TCRdb has only the in-frame clones, and not every one. In the table there are about 53,000 clones, about nine tenths of which are singletons. The sample in question was CD4+ T cells from peripheral blood mononuclear cells, obtained in the third trimester of pregnancy. All receptors derive from a female donor with multiple sclerosis, enrolled in a pregnancy study.

This chain uses TRBV11-1 with TRBJ2-1, with D possibly matching TRBD2 (6 bases). The CDR3 loop spans 12 amino acids. V gave up 8 bases and J gave up 3 bases, with 8 bases separating them. The germline V gene encodes CDR1 SGHAT and CDR2 FQDESV (reference sequence). This CDR3 is CASGGFYNEQFF. The CDR3 DNA follows: TGTGCCAGCGGGGGGTTCTACAATGAGCAGTTCTTC.

In nucleotides, the CDR3 is TGTGCCACCACAGGGGGCCGTGGAAACACCATATATTTT. Encoded protein: CATTGGRGNTIYF. V is TRBV6-6 and J is TRBJ1-3; 9 bases fit TRBD1. There are 13 residues in the CDR3. The V and J ends lost 10 bases and 3 bases, in that order; junction bases with no gene match: 4. Germline loops: CDR1 MNHNY, CDR2 SVGAGI (reference sequence).

Only one count was recorded for this clone. The chain employs TRBV11-3 and TRBJ2-3, with TRBD2 matching 11 bases. The V gene end was trimmed by 4 bases and the J gene end by 7 bases; junction bases not matched to a gene: 13. The CDR3 loop spans 17 amino acids. CDR1 is SGHNT and CDR2 is YENEEA in the germline V gene. The CDR3: CASSSQTSGALFNTQYF. The DNA of the CDR3 is TGTGCCAGCAGCTCCCAGACTAGCGGGGCCCTGTTTAATACGCAGTATTTT.

The rearrangement uses TRBV9 and TRBJ1-2; D possibly corresponds to TRBD1 (5 bases). There are 14 residues in the CDR3. Trimming pared 0 bases from V and 2 bases from J, leaving 8 bases between. Germline CDR1 is SGDLS and CDR2 is YYNGEE. CDR3 nucleotide sequence: TGTGCCAGCAGCGTAGAAACAGGAAACTATGGCTACACCTTC. Amino acid sequence: CASSVETGNYGYTF.

The rearrangement uses TRBV6-5 and TRBJ2-2, with TRBD2 matching 11 bases. In germline, CDR1 is MNHEY, CDR2 SVGAGI. J lost 4 bases, V lost 6 bases, and 4 bases had no gene match. CDR3 length equals 15 residues. The CDR3 DNA reads as TGTGCCAGCAGATCCACTAGCGGGGGCACCGGGGAGCTGTTTTTT. It translates to CASRSTSGGTGELFF.

The CDR3 protein is CASSNAGTAGTEAFF. CDR3 DNA sequence: TGTGCCAGCAGCAACGCCGGGACAGCGGGCACTGAAGCTTTCTTT. The rearrangement uses TRBV9 and TRBJ1-1, with 7 nucleotides matching TRBD1. Germline V gives CDR1 SGDLS, CDR2 YYNGEE. The CDR3 contains 15 residues. V dropped 4 bases and J dropped 4; count of bases not matched to a gene: 10. The full variable domain, its missing parts supplied by reference TRBV9 and TRBJ1-1, is DSGVTQTPKHLITATGQRVTLRCSPRSGDLSVYWYQQSLDQGLQFLIQYYNGEERAKGNILERFSAQQFPDLHSELNLSSLELGDSALYFCASSNAGTAGTEAFFGQGTRLTVV.

This chain joins TRBV19 and TRBJ1-6, with D tentatively TRBD1 (5 bases). CDR1 LNHDA and CDR2 SQIVND come from the germline V gene (reference sequence). With 3 bases removed from V and 3 bases from J, the gap between germline ends came to 15 bases. This CDR3 has 17 amino acids. The CDR3 DNA reads as TGTGCCAGTAGTATTCCCCCCCGGGGGAACTATAATTCACCCCTCCACTTT. This encodes CASSIPPRGNYNSPLHF.

The chain joins TRBV5-6 to TRBJ2-2, with a tentative D call TRBD2 (5 bases). In germline, CDR1 is SGHDT, CDR2 YYEEEE. This CDR3 is 15 amino acids long. Trimming cost V 3 bases and J 1 base, with 10 bases left between them. The CDR3 reads CASSSEDGNTGELFF. The CDR3, as DNA: TGTGCCAGCAGCTCGGAGGACGGGAACACCGGGGAGCTGTTTTTT.

The chain carries TRBV19 and TRBJ1-5; D is undetermined. V was shortened by 6 bases and J by 4 bases, with 16 bases between the two germline ends. Germline CDR1 is LNHDA and CDR2 is SQIVND (reference sequence). This CDR3 has 15 amino acids. For the CDR3, the DNA is TGTGCCAGTAGCGCAGGACTGACCGGTAATCAGCCCCAGCATTTT. It yields the protein CASSAGLTGNQPQHF.

The CDR3 sequence is CASSVLGAGETQYF. The CDR3 coding sequence is TGTGCCAGCAGCGTATTGGGGGCAGGGGAGACCCAGTACTTC. The V call is TRBV9, the J call TRBJ2-5; a possible D gene is TRBD1 (6 bases). V lost 1 base and J 5 bases, leaving 12 bases between the germline ends. The CDR3 spans 14 residues. Per the germline V gene, CDR1 is SGDLS and CDR2 is YYNGEE.

V usage is TRBV4-1 and J usage is TRBJ2-5; 9 nucleotides agree with TRBD1. In germline, CDR1 is MGHRA, CDR2 YSYEKL. V dropped 0 bases and J dropped 4; count of bases not matched to a gene: 6. The CDR3 extends over 16 amino acids. Here the CDR3 DNA reads TGCGCCAGCAGCCAAGATGGGGACAGGGTGGGAGAGACCCAGTACTTC. It is translated as CASSQDGDRVGETQYF.

The chain links TRBV4-2 to TRBJ2-1; 7 bases are a match to TRBD1. The V gene's germline CDR1 is LGHNA and CDR2 YNFKEQ. Trimming took 0 bases from V and 8 from J; bases not matched to a gene: 10. The CDR3 is 16 amino acids. In DNA, the CDR3 is TGTGCCAGCAGCCAAGATTCTGGCAGGGGGTATGATGAGCAGTTCTTC. Protein sequence: CASSQDSGRGYDEQFF.

The CDR3 DNA sequence: TGTGCCAGCAGCCCACGCAAACCGGACAGGAGCAATGAGCAGTTCTTC. Translating gives CASSPRKPDRSNEQFF. This chain joins TRBV14 and TRBJ2-1, with TRBD1 identical over 7 bases. Germline CDR1 and CDR2: SGHDN and FVKESK. V was clipped by 4 bases and J by 6 bases; unmatched bases: 12. The CDR3 loop spans 16 amino acids.

This chain links TRBV19 with TRBJ2-1, with D perhaps matching TRBD1 (7 bases). The CDR3 contains 15 residues. The V gene's germline CDR1 is LNHDA and CDR2 SQIVND (reference sequence). Trimming removed 1 base at V and 3 bases at J, with 10 bases between. CDR3 nucleotide sequence: TGTGCCAGTAGTATAGGACAGGGAGGCTACAATGAGCAGTTCTTC. This translates into CASSIGQGGYNEQFF.

The chain joins TRBV5-4 to TRBJ2-5, with TRBD1 matching over 7 bases. The CDR3 is made up of 14 amino acids. J gave up 2 bases and V 7 bases, and 8 bases lay outside the gene matches. Germline CDR1 SGHNT, CDR2 YYREEE (reference sequence). Written as DNA, the CDR3 is TGTGCCAGCGGGTTTAAGACAGGGCAAGAGACCCAGTACTTC. It yields the protein CASGFKTGQETQYF.

This chain links TRBV7-6 with TRBJ1-2; 12 bases match TRBD1. This CDR3 comprises 17 residues. Germline CDR1 SGHVS, CDR2 FNYEAQ. With V trimmed by 1 base and J by 2 bases, 5 bases remained unmatched. Written as DNA, the CDR3 is TGTGCCAGCAGCTTAGGGGGGGGGACAGGGGGCAACTATGGCTACACCTTC. Translation: CASSLGGGTGGNYGYTF.

The rearrangement links TRBV29-1 to TRBJ1-2; 9 nucleotides agree with TRBD1. The germline V gene has CDR1 SQVTM and CDR2 ANQGSEA. J gave up 6 bases and V 7 bases, and 9 bases lay outside the gene matches. The CDR3 contains 13 residues. The CDR3 nucleotides read TGCAGCGCCATGGGACAGGGAGATCATGGCTACACCTTC. It codes for CSAMGQGDHGYTF.

As to this clone: This same CDR3 is encoded by further DNA sequences in the sample. The V and J genes are TRBV9 and TRBJ2-7; 9 positions agree with TRBD1. Germline loops: CDR1 SGDLS, CDR2 YYNGEE. This CDR3 contains 14 residues. V shed 0 bases, J shed 4 bases, and the junction held 2 bases outside the gene matches. The CDR3 bases are TGTGCCAGCAGCGTAGGGGGACAGGGATACGAGCAGTACTTC. Translation: CASSVGGQGYEQYF.

This clone was counted once. The chain has TRBV19 and TRBJ1-6; 7 bases are a match to TRBD1. Germline V gene lookup returns CDR1 LNHDA and CDR2 SQIVND (reference sequence). V lost 4 bases, J lost 8 bases, and 11 bases stayed unmatched. The CDR3 is 16 amino acids. The CDR3 DNA is TGTGCCAGTAGTAACCCCTTGAACAGGGGATATTCACCCCTCCACTTT. As protein: CASSNPLNRGYSPLHF.

This clone has a single count. The chain carries TRBV5-5 and TRBJ1-2; a weak D match, TRBD1 (5 bases). The germline V and J ends were trimmed by 0 bases and 8 bases, with 17 bases remaining between them. This CDR3 region has 15 residues. CDR1 is SGHKS, CDR2 YYEKEE, per germline (reference sequence). CDR3 in amino acids: CASSLVGRDPDGYTF. CDR3 nucleotides: TGTGCCAGCAGCTTGGTGGGCAGGGATCCCGACGGCTACACCTTC.

This chain links TRBV27 with TRBJ2-1, with D maybe TRBD2 (5 bases). CDR3 length: 15 residues. Trimming removed 3 bases at V and 7 bases at J, with 16 bases between. Germline CDR1 and CDR2: MNHEY and SMNVEV (reference sequence). CDR3 protein: CASSLAGHFVNEQFF. The CDR3 bases are TGTGCCAGCAGTTTGGCGGGTCATTTTGTGAATGAGCAGTTCTTC.

This clone was found once. The rearrangement links TRBV18 to TRBJ2-3; TRBD1 matches 9 bases. Germline assignment: CDR1 KGHSH and CDR2 LQKENI. Unmatched junction bases numbered 6, after V lost 4 bases and J lost 4 bases. This CDR3 has 15 residues. The CDR3 reads CASSQGQGIADTQYF. Here the CDR3 DNA reads TGTGCCAGCTCACAGGGACAGGGTATTGCAGATACGCAGTATTTT. Drawing the rest from reference TRBV18 and TRBJ2-3, the complete variable domain is NAGVMQNPRHLVRRRGQEARLRCSPMKGHSHVYWYRQLPEEGLKFMVYLQKENIIDESGMPKERFSAEFPKEGPSILRIQQVVRGDSAAYFCASSQGQGIADTQYFGPGTRLTVL.

The CDR3 sequence: CASSSAGGRTEQFF. CDR3 DNA sequence: TGTGCCAGCAGCTCAGCGGGGGGGCGGACTGAGCAGTTCTTC. The chain uses TRBV7-3 and TRBJ2-1; 10 positions agree with TRBD2. The V gene's germline CDR1 is SGHTA and CDR2 FQGTGA. The J segment lost 9 bases and the V segment lost 4 bases, leaving 6 bases of the junction unmatched. The CDR3 loop spans 14 amino acids.

This chain links TRBV6-1 with TRBJ1-2; 9 bases agree with TRBD1. The CDR3 extends over 15 amino acids. J was trimmed by 9 bases and V by 7 bases; bases with no gene match: 15. The germline gives CDR1 MNHNS, CDR2 SASEGT. CDR3 sequence reads: CASTQSSGTGYRYTF. The DNA of the CDR3 is TGTGCCAGCACCCAAAGTTCCGGGACAGGGTATCGCTACACCTTC.

The J gene is TRBJ2-2, the V gene TRBV7-3; the match to TRBD1 covers 8 bases. CDR3 length equals 16 residues. The germline gives CDR1 SGHTA, CDR2 FQGTGA. Losses at the gene ends were 0 bases for V and 6 bases for J; bases not matched to a gene: 6. The CDR3, as DNA: TGTGCCAGCAGCTTAACGTGGACAGGGAAGGCCGGGGAGCTGTTTTTT. Its translation is CASSLTWTGKAGELFF.

The chain links TRBV30 to TRBJ1-2, with 8 bases lining up with TRBD1. This CDR3 is 15 amino acids long. The germline CDR1 and CDR2 sequences are GTSNPN and SVGIG (reference sequence). Germline trimming cut 0 bases from V and 7 bases from J; bases unmatched to any gene: 10. DNA for the CDR3: TGTGCCTGGAGTGTAGGCGGGACAGGATCCCCTGGCTACACCTTC. Protein sequence: CAWSVGGTGSPGYTF.

Here the CDR3 DNA reads TGTGCCAGCAATCCTAACAACAGGGGAGGCTACACCTTC. It specifies CASNPNNRGGYTF. The chain is built from TRBV2 and TRBJ1-2, with 7 bases matching TRBD1. Trimming at V came to 7 bases and at J to 8 bases, leaving 10 bases not matched to a gene. Germline CDR1 SNHLY, CDR2 FYNNEI. This CDR3 spans 13 amino acids.

The chain employs TRBV7-8 and TRBJ2-7; D is unclear. Germline V gene data show CDR1 as SGHVS and CDR2 as FQNEAQ. V was shortened by 0 bases and J by 11 bases, with 11 bases between the two germline ends. The CDR3 has 12 residues. CDR3 residues: CASSLAAGLEYF. Written as DNA, the CDR3 is TGTGCCAGCAGCTTAGCCGCAGGATTGGAGTACTTC.

V is TRBV25-1 and J is TRBJ2-2; D perhaps matches TRBD1 (6 bases). CDR1 MGHDK and CDR2 SYGVNS come from the germline V gene. V shed 6 bases and J shed 5 bases, with 10 bases lying between them. This CDR3 contains 13 residues. CDR3 protein: CASRLTGTGELFF. The CDR3 coding sequence is TGTGCCAGCAGACTAACAGGGACCGGGGAGCTGTTTTTT.

In its sample, this clone was seen a few times. V and J are TRBV9 and TRBJ1-2; D might be TRBD1 (5 bases). The CDR3 runs to 13 residues. CDR1 and CDR2 (germline): SGDLS, YYNGEE. V was pared by 1 base and J by 4 bases, with 8 bases between. CDR3 residues: CASSVTTGYGYTF. The CDR3 nucleotides are TGTGCCAGCAGCGTAACCACAGGCTATGGCTACACCTTC.